Each of the 25 T cell receptor beta chains below was sequenced from the same sample in a study of Ad26.COV2.S vaccination and SARS-CoV-2 variants. Here immunoSEQ multiplex PCR was the method, and the copy in TCRdb shows in-frame clones only, minus some. In the table there are around 400,000 clones, 89% of which are singletons. Treatment given: roughly 19 received Ad26.COV2.S at low or high dose, single or two shots; a few received placebo; per-sample allocation not given. Material that was analyzed had been drawn on day 63 after the first vaccine or placebo injection. The input for sequencing was peripheral blood, taken in a trial of Ad26.COV2.S vaccine versus placebo. The source is a person between 18 and 65 years old who received the Ad26.COV2.S COVID-19 vaccine or a placebo.

The chain couples TRBV28 to TRBJ2-3, with TRBD2 identical over 11 bases. Germline lookup yields CDR1 MDHEN and CDR2 SYDVKM. V was pared by 7 bases and J by 1 base, with 4 bases of the junction left unmatched. The CDR3 runs 15 residues. CDR3 loop: CASKPGLAGTDTQYF. In DNA form, the CDR3 reads TGTGCCAGCAAACCGGGACTAGCGGGCACAGATACGCAGTATTTT.

This chain uses TRBV28 with TRBJ2-1, with 8 positions matching TRBD1. CDR3 length: 14 amino acids. Trimming cost V 4 bases and J 7 bases; bases outside gene matches: 6. Germline CDR1 MDHEN, CDR2 SYDVKM. The DNA for the CDR3 is TGTGCCAGCAGTTCCAGGGGGCGCGCTAATGAGCAGTTCTTC. Its translation is CASSSRGRANEQFF.

This sequence joins TRBV3-1 (or the pseudogene TRBV3-2) and TRBJ2-1; the match to TRBD2 covers 8 bases. The V and J ends lost 4 bases and 5 bases, in that order; junction bases with no gene match: 4. The germline gives CDR1 LGHDT, CDR2 YNNKEL (reference sequence). This CDR3 contains 14 residues. The CDR3 nucleotides are TGTGCCAGCAGCCTAGAGCGGGAGCACAATGAGCAGTTCTTC. This gives the protein CASSLEREHNEQFF.

This chain links TRBV11-3 with TRBJ1-5; TRBD1 aligns across 7 bases. The CDR3 sequence is 14 residues long. The trim removed 5 bases at V and 3 bases at J, leaving 4 bases unmatched. The germline gives CDR1 SGHNT, CDR2 YENEEA. The CDR3 region has the DNA TGTGCCAGCAGCCGGGACAGACTCAATCAGCCCCAGCATTTT. This encodes CASSRDRLNQPQHF.

This clone was seen just once. J is TRBJ2-7 and V is TRBV28, with a tentative D call TRBD2 (6 bases). Germline V CDR1 and CDR2: MDHEN, SYDVKM. This CDR3 has 14 residues. V gave up 4 bases and J gave up 7 bases, with 17 bases separating them. The CDR3 DNA follows: TGTGCCAGCAGTTCCGCGTTGGCGGGGAAGGAGCAGTACTTC. As protein: CASSSALAGKEQYF.

About this clone itself: No DNA is shown, since the ends of the CDR3 on it are uncertain; the CDR3 is the one TCRdb lists. The chain links TRBV7-2 to TRBJ2-6. The germline CDR1 and CDR2 sequences are SGHTA and FQGNSA. With termini counted, the CDR3 has 18 amino acids. CDR3 protein: CASSLFLKFGDGANVLTF.

This clone has a handful of counts. The chain links TRBV12-3 or TRBV12-4 to TRBJ2-5, with TRBD2 as a possible D gene (5 bases). V shed 6 bases and J shed 2 bases, with 10 bases lying between them. This CDR3 has 13 residues. The CDR3 loop is CASSPGLQETQYF. The CDR3 DNA follows: TGTGCCAGCAGCCCCGGACTGCAAGAGACCCAGTACTTC.

The chain is built from TRBV6-4 and TRBJ2-2, with D maybe TRBD2 (6 bases). This CDR3 has 14 amino acids. Germline V gene data show CDR1 as MRHNA and CDR2 as SNTAGT. Trimming removed 3 bases at V and 4 bases at J, with 9 bases between. CDR3 amino acids: CASSEWRGTGELFF. CDR3 bases: TGTGCCAGCAGTGAGTGGAGGGGCACCGGGGAGCTGTTTTTT.

The chain joins TRBV30 to TRBJ2-7, with D possibly being TRBD2 (6 bases). Germline V lookup: CDR1 GTSNPN, CDR2 SVGIG (reference sequence). The germline V and J ends were trimmed by 1 base and 1 base, with 11 bases remaining between them. The length of the CDR3 is 14 residues. The CDR3 loop is CAWSAWGVSYEQYF. CDR3 sequence (DNA): TGTGCCTGGAGTGCATGGGGGGTTTCCTACGAGCAGTACTTC. Based on the CDR3 plus reference TRBV30 and TRBJ2-7, the full variable domain is SQTIHQWPATLVQPVGSPLSLECTVEGTSNPNLYWYRQAAGRGLQLLFYSVGIGQISSEVPQNLSASRPQDRQFILSSKKLLLSDSGFYLCAWSAWGVSYEQYFGPGTRLTVT.

The rearrangement links TRBV7-9 to TRBJ2-7; 14 bases match TRBD2. The CDR3 has 18 amino acids. V dropped 3 bases and J dropped 0; count of bases not matched to a gene: 7. The germline V gene has CDR1 SEHNR and CDR2 FQNEAQ (reference sequence). This CDR3 reads CASSFGLAGGPSSYEQYF. CDR3 DNA sequence: TGTGCCAGCAGCTTCGGACTAGCGGGAGGACCCAGCTCCTACGAGCAGTACTTC.

The chain combines TRBV9 with TRBJ2-7; 9 bases agree with TRBD2. The CDR3 runs to 13 residues. Germline V CDR1 and CDR2: SGDLS, YYNGEE. J lost 4 bases, V lost 9 bases, and 8 bases had no gene match. CDR3: CATRREGEYEQYF. CDR3 coding DNA: TGTGCCACCCGGCGGGAGGGCGAATACGAGCAGTACTTC.

This clone was picked up a small number of times. This rearrangement joins TRBV9 to TRBJ2-7; possibly TRBD2 for D (6 bases). The germline V gene has CDR1 SGDLS and CDR2 YYNGEE. The CDR3 extends over 14 amino acids. Deletions cut 0 bases from V and 4 bases from J, with 11 bases between. The CDR3: CASSVGGIGYEQYF. In DNA form, the CDR3 reads TGTGCCAGCAGCGTAGGCGGGATTGGATACGAGCAGTACTTC.

The chain employs TRBV10-2 and TRBJ2-7, with D maybe TRBD2 (7 bases). Trimming took 7 bases from V and 6 from J, leaving 19 bases between them. The CDR3 totals 14 residues. From germline, CDR1 is WSHSY and CDR2 SAAADI. The CDR3 DNA reads TGCGCCAGCACCGAGGGGGGGGGCGCGGTCGAGCAGTACTTC. Translation gives CASTEGGGAVEQYF.

This chain uses TRBV7-9 with TRBJ2-5; 8 bases are shared with TRBD2. This CDR3 contains 14 residues. Germline CDR1 and CDR2: SEHNR and FQNEAQ (reference sequence). V gave up 2 bases and J gave up 1 base; unmatched junction bases: 0. The CDR3 loop is CASSLLAGQETQYF. CDR3 nucleotide sequence: TGTGCCAGCAGCTTACTAGCGGGCCAAGAGACCCAGTACTTC.

V gene TRBV5-5 combines with J gene TRBJ1-6; possibly TRBD1 for D (6 bases). The V and J ends lost 0 bases and 8 bases respectively, with 21 bases between them. Germline CDR1 SGHKS, CDR2 YYEKEE (reference sequence). The CDR3 has 18 amino acids. The CDR3 reads CASSLGPTVPRGDSPLHF. The CDR3 DNA reads TGTGCCAGCAGCTTGGGGCCGACCGTCCCTAGGGGGGATTCACCCCTCCACTTT.

V usage is TRBV7-3 and J usage is TRBJ2-5; TRBD1 matches at 8 bases. Germline values: CDR1 SGHTA, CDR2 FQGTGA. This CDR3 is built from 15 residues. Germline trimming cut 6 bases from V and 5 bases from J; bases unmatched to any gene: 11. This chain's CDR3 is CASSPTAGGFETQYF. Here the CDR3 DNA reads TGTGCCAGCAGTCCGACGGCAGGGGGCTTTGAGACCCAGTACTTC. The full variable domain, completed using reference TRBV7-3 and TRBJ2-5, is GAGVSQTPSNKVTEKGKYVELRCDPISGHTALYWYRQSLGQGPEFLIYFQGTGAADDSGLPNDRFFAVRPEGSVSTLKIQRTERGDSAVYLCASSPTAGGFETQYFGPGTRLLVL.

V gene TRBV28 combines with J gene TRBJ1-1, with unresolved D. Trimming removed 9 bases from V and 1 base from J, with 15 bases in between. Looked up from germline, CDR1 is MDHEN and CDR2 is SYDVKM. The CDR3 runs 14 residues. CDR3 region: CASTQPPENTEAFF. The CDR3 nucleotides read TGTGCCAGTACCCAGCCCCCAGAGAACACTGAAGCTTTCTTT.

V gene TRBV5-4 combines with J gene TRBJ2-7; TRBD1 matches at 8 bases. The CDR3 has 13 residues. V trimming: 2 bases; J trimming: 7 bases; junction bases outside the gene matches: 5. Germline CDR1 and CDR2: SGHNT and YYREEE (reference sequence). The CDR3 loop reads CASSFQGAGEQYF. The CDR3, as DNA: TGTGCCAGCAGCTTTCAGGGGGCGGGTGAGCAGTACTTC.

This clone was observed once. The chain employs TRBV19 and TRBJ2-5, with unresolved D. CDR3 length equals 10 residues. The V gene's germline CDR1 is LNHDA and CDR2 SQIVND (reference sequence). Trimming left V 8 bases short and J 5 bases short, with 6 bases between. The CDR3 coding sequence is TGTGCCAGTGGATCGGAGACCCAGTACTTC. It translates to CASGSETQYF.

The CDR3 spells CASSPSGLVRTGELFF. The CDR3 DNA sequence: TGTGCCAGCAGTCCGTCTGGACTAGTTCGCACCGGGGAGCTGTTTTTT. V and J are TRBV27 and TRBJ2-2; 7 bases align to TRBD2. The V gene's germline CDR1 is MNHEY and CDR2 SMNVEV (reference sequence). The length of the CDR3 is 16 residues. After removal of 5 bases from V and 4 bases from J, the junction contained 10 bases not matched to a gene.

This chain links TRBV20-1 with TRBJ2-5; TRBD2 matches 9 bases. The CDR3 contains 17 residues. Germline V CDR1 and CDR2: DFQATT, SNEGSKA (reference sequence). The V gene end was trimmed by 3 bases and the J gene end by 5 bases; junction bases not matched to a gene: 16. The DNA of the CDR3 is TGCAGTGCTAGTTCTCACTTCGGCGGGAGGGAAGGGGAGACCCAGTACTTC. It specifies CSASSHFGGREGETQYF.

In its sample, this clone was seen once. V and J are TRBV7-9 and TRBJ2-1; D unclear. V gave up 4 bases and J gave up 9 bases, with 10 bases separating them. The CDR3 runs to 12 residues. Germline V gives CDR1 SEHNR, CDR2 FQNEAQ (reference sequence). The CDR3 DNA reads as TGTGCCAGCAGCTCGGTTGGGGTTGAGCAGTTCTTC. Translated, it gives CASSSVGVEQFF.

The chain recombines TRBV6-2 or TRBV6-3 with TRBJ1-5; D may be TRBD1 (6 bases). The CDR3 has 16 amino acids. Trimming shortened V by 6 bases and J by 2 bases, and 17 bases separated the two germline ends. Per germline, CDR1 MNHEY and CDR2 SVGEGT. This CDR3 is CASSNRGGFGNQPQHF. Here the CDR3 DNA reads TGTGCCAGCAGCAACCGCGGGGGCTTTGGCAATCAGCCCCAGCATTTT.

The chain uses TRBV7-3 and TRBJ2-6; perhaps TRBD2 as D (7 bases). Trimming shortened V by 5 bases and J by 2 bases, and 16 bases separated the two germline ends. This CDR3 region has 17 residues. Germline assignment: CDR1 SGHTA and CDR2 FQGTGA. This chain's CDR3 is CASSTGHGGPGANVLTF. The CDR3 nucleotides are TGTGCCAGCAGCACGGGACACGGGGGGCCTGGGGCCAACGTCCTGACTTTC. Supplemented by reference TRBV7-3 and TRBJ2-6, the full variable domain reads GAGVSQTPSNKVTEKGKYVELRCDPISGHTALYWYRQSLGQGPEFLIYFQGTGAADDSGLPNDRFFAVRPEGSVSTLKIQRTERGDSAVYLCASSTGHGGPGANVLTFGAGSRLTVL.

In DNA, the CDR3 is TGTGCCAGCAGCGTAGATTCAGGGGGGACCGCAACTAATGAAAAACTGTTTTTT. This translates into CASSVDSGGTATNEKLFF. This chain uses TRBV9 with TRBJ1-4, with 7 bases identical to TRBD1. V lost 0 bases to trimming and J lost 0 bases; unmatched junction nucleotides: 8. This CDR3 contains 18 residues. Germline lookup yields CDR1 SGDLS and CDR2 YYNGEE.